The rows below give T cell receptor beta chains drawn from one sample of a study of T-cell reconstitution after alpha-beta-depleted transplantation in children. MiXCR, run by TCRdb on the PCR reads, gives a single entry per CDR3 protein. The table lists 450,000 to 550,000 distinct CDR3 sequences, 11% of them singletons, with 14% in the top ten. This specimen was PBMCs, mostly from graft donor cells, taken 180 days after TCRalphabeta/CD19-depleted stem cell transplant. Receptors originate from a female patient aged 2-15 years who had a stem cell transplant for aplastic anemia, so the T cells may come from the graft donor. The CDR3 runs from the conserved cysteine through the conserved F or W. The D gene is left open where the match is weak. Clone size, where shown, is once, few, many, or a class for clones that have expanded.

clone_size j_call d_call v_call cdr3_aa cdr3_nt
many TRBJ2-7 TRBD1 TRBV10-3 CAITPDRGYEQYF TGTGCCATCACCCCCGACAGGGGCTACGAGCAGTACTTC
. TRBJ2-2 . TRBV4-3 CASSYSVNTGELFF TGCGCCAGCAGTTATTCCGTGAACACCGGGGAGCTGTTTTTT
. TRBJ2-7 TRBD2 TRBV28 CASSPPPGLAGSRSYEQYF TGTGCCAGCAGCCCGCCACCGGGACTAGCGGGATCCCGCTCCTACGAGCAGTACTTC
. TRBJ2-5 . TRBV9 CASSASGRLQETQYF TGTGCCAGCAGCGCCTCTGGACGGCTCCAAGAGACCCAGTACTTC
few TRBJ2-1 . TRBV7-8 CASSFGSGQLMDEQFF TGTGCCAGCAGCTTTGGCAGCGGTCAGCTGATGGATGAGCAGTTCTTC
. TRBJ2-5 . TRBV19 CASSSPGQETQYF TGTGCCAGTAGTAGCCCCGGGCAGGAGACCCAGTACTTC
. TRBJ2-7 . TRBV28 CASRAQGSSSEQYF TGTGCCAGCAGGGCTCAGGGGTCGTCCTCCGAGCAGTACTTC
few TRBJ2-2 TRBD2 TRBV7-3 CASSLTPGLAGGPRTGELFF TGTGCCAGCAGCTTAACCCCCGGACTAGCGGGAGGGCCACGGACCGGGGAGCTGTTTTTT
few TRBJ2-4 TRBD2 TRBV28 CASSLNSASGNIQYF TGTGCCAGCAGTTTAAATTCGGCTAGCGGGAACATTCAGTACTTC
. TRBJ2-1 TRBD2 TRBV6-2/TRBV6-3 CASSGLAGAHLNEQFF TGTGCCAGCAGTGGACTAGCGGGAGCTCACCTCAATGAGCAGTTCTTC
. TRBJ2-7 . TRBV12-3/TRBV12-4 CASSLVTGSVAYEQYF TGTGCCAGCAGTTTAGTTACAGGCAGTGTAGCCTACGAGCAGTACTTC
. TRBJ2-6 . TRBV7-9 CASSLSGDGANVLTF TGTGCCAGCAGCTTAAGTGGAGATGGGGCCAACGTCCTGACTTTC
many TRBJ2-2 . TRBV5-1 CASSHPPPGGELFF TGCGCCAGCAGCCATCCCCCCCCCGGTGGGGAGCTGTTTTTT
many TRBJ1-4 . TRBV14 CASMSKLFF TGTGCCAGCATGTCAAAACTGTTTTTT
few TRBJ2-7 . TRBV5-1 CASSYYPTSYEQYF TGCGCCAGCAGCTACTACCCGACTAGCTACGAGCAGTACTTC
. TRBJ2-1 TRBD1 TRBV30 CACHRGGKYNEQFF TGTGCCTGCCACAGGGGTGGTAAGTACAATGAGCAGTTCTTC
. TRBJ2-2 TRBD2 TRBV11-1 CASYYRDRDGLAGGTGELFF TGTGCCAGCTATTATCGGGACAGGGATGGACTAGCGGGAGGAACCGGGGAGCTGTTTTTT
few TRBJ2-2 . TRBV3-1 CASSQGRDPNPGELFF TGTGCCAGCAGCCAGGGCCGGGACCCAAACCCCGGGGAGCTGTTTTTT
few TRBJ1-1 TRBD1 TRBV20-1 CSASLGQGSTEAFF TGCAGTGCTAGCCTCGGACAGGGTAGTACTGAAGCTTTCTTT
many TRBJ2-5 . TRBV6-5 CASSYSGQETQYF TGTGCCAGCAGTTACAGCGGCCAAGAGACCCAGTACTTC
many TRBJ2-5 TRBD2 TRBV4-2 CASSTRTSGSQETQYF TGTGCCAGCAGCACCAGGACTAGCGGGAGCCAAGAGACCCAGTACTTC
few TRBJ1-1 . TRBV29-1 CSVEKNFNLAFF TGCAGCGTTGAAAAGAATTTTAATTTGGCTTTCTTT
. TRBJ2-1 TRBD2 TRBV30 CAWSLETSEDEQFF TGTGCCTGGAGTCTGGAGACTAGCGAGGATGAGCAGTTCTTC
many TRBJ2-1 . TRBV20-1 CSARGLAAYNEQFF TGCAGTGCTAGGGGCCTAGCCGCCTACAATGAGCAGTTCTTC
. TRBJ2-5 TRBD1 TRBV7-9 CASSPSTGVETQYF TGTGCCAGCAGCCCGTCGACAGGGGTGGAGACCCAGTACTTC
few TRBJ2-1 . TRBV6-5 CASSLTLTHNEQFF TGTGCCAGCAGTTTAACCCTAACACACAATGAGCAGTTCTTC
few TRBJ2-1 . TRBV27 CASSPEGAGLTGVYEQFF TGTGCCAGCAGTCCTGAGGGGGCAGGCCTTACGGGAGTGTATGAGCAGTTCTTC
. TRBJ2-1 . TRBV9 CASSVEQVPSEEQFF TGTGCCAGCAGCGTAGAACAGGTACCCTCGGAGGAGCAGTTCTTC
few TRBJ2-1 . TRBV19 CASSIVSLSYNEQFF TGTGCCAGTAGTATAGTGTCTCTCTCCTACAATGAGCAGTTCTTC
many TRBJ2-2 . TRBV7-2 CASSRTTGANTGELFF TGTGCCAGCAGCCGAACGACAGGAGCGAACACCGGGGAGCTGTTTTTT
few TRBJ2-1 . TRBV18 CASSPGTLFYNEQFF TGTGCCAGCTCCCCGGGGACGTTATTCTACAATGAGCAGTTCTTC
. TRBJ2-7 TRBD2 TRBV3-1 CASSHGFGGSSYEQYF TGTGCCAGCAGCCACGGATTCGGGGGGAGCTCCTACGAGCAGTACTTC